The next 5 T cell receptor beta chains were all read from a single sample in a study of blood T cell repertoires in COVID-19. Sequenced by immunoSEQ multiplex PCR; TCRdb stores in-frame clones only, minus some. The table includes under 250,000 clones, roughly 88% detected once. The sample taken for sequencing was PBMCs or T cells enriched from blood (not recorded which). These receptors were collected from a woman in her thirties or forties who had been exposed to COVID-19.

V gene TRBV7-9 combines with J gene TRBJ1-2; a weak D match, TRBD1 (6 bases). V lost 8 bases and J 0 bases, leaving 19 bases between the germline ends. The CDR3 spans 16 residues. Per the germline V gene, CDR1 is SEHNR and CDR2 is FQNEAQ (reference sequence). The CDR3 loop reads CASDLREGVANYGYTF. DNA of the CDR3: TGTGCCAGCGATTTGAGAGAGGGGGTAGCTAACTATGGCTACACCTTC. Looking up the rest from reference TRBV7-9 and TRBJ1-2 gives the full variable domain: DTGVSQNPRHKITKRGQNVTFRCDPISEHNRLYWYRQTLGQGPEFLTYFQNEAQLEKSRLLSDRFSAERPKGSFSTLEIQRTEQGDSAMYLCASDLREGVANYGYTFGSGTRLTVV.

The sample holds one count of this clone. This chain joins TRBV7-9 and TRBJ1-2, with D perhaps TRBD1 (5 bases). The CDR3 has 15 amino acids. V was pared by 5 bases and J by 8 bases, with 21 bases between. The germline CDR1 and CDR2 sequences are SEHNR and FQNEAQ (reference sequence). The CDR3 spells CASSGHWQTLEGYTF. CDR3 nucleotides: TGTGCCAGCAGCGGACACTGGCAAACCCTCGAGGGCTACACCTTC.

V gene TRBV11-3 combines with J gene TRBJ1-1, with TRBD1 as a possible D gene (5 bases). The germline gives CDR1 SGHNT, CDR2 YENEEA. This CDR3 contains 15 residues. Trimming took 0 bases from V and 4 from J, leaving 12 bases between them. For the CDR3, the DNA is TGTGCCAGCAGCTTAGATCGTCTGGGGGGCACTGAAGCTTTCTTT. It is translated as CASSLDRLGGTEAFF.

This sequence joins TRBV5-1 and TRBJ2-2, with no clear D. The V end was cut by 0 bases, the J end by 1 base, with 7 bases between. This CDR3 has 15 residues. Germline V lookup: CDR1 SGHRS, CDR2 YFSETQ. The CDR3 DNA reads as TGCGCCAGCAGCTTGGATCGACAGAACACCGGGGAGCTGTTTTTT. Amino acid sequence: CASSLDRQNTGELFF.

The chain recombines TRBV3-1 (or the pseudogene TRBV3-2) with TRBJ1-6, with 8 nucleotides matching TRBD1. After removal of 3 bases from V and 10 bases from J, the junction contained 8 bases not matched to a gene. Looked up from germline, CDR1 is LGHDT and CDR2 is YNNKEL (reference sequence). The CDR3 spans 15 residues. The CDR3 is CASSQPGQARSPLHF. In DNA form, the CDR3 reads TGTGCCAGCAGCCAGCCGGGACAGGCGCGATCACCCCTCCACTTT.